This TCR beta chain was retrieved from a study of CD8+CD57+ T cells in acquired aplastic anemia. Looking at the study overall: The sorted CD4+ and CD8+ cells yielded an average approximately 3 ug of DNA.

Patients who underwent sequencing had shown CD8+CD57+ cell expansion by flow cytometry. The patients all had a severe acquired aplastic anemia diagnosis. Researchers used genomic DNA as the template to profile TCR beta VDJ and CDR3. TCRdb ran MiXCR on the reads and lists one entry per CDR3 protein. The sample records 110,000 or so distinct CDR3 sequences, 45% to 60% being singletons. As concerns this clonotype: A read error may explain this, as a much larger clone is one base away.

Germline V gene data show CDR1 as MGHRA and CDR2 as YSYEKL. This CDR3 has 16 amino acids. V gave up 0 bases and J gave up 9 bases, with 20 bases separating them. The sample taken for sequencing was sorted CD4+, CD8+, or CD8+CD57+ T cells (not recorded which) from PBMCs. The sequence derives from a human donor with aplastic anemia. V gene TRBV4-1 combines with J gene TRBJ1-2; D gene ambiguous. Here the CDR3 DNA reads TGCGCCAGCAGCCAAGACCCGGGCCTCGCCTGGCTAAGCTACACCTTC. Translating gives CASSQDPGLAWLSYTF.